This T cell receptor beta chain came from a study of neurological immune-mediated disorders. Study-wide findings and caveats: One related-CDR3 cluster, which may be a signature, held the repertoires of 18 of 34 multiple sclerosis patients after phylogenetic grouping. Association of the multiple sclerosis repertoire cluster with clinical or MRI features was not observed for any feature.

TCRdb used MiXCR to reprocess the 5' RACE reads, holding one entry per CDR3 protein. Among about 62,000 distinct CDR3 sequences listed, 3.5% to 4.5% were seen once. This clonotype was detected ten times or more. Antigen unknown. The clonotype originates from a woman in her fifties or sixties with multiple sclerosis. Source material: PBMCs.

CDR3 sequence reads: CASSMLAGGPGNEQFF. DNA for the CDR3: TGTGCCAGCAGCATGCTAGCGGGAGGGCCGGGGAATGAGCAGTTCTTC. The genes are TRBV9 and TRBJ2-1; 12 nucleotides line up with TRBD2. The ends lost 4 bases at V and 7 bases at J; junction bases unmatched: 9. This CDR3 is 16 amino acids long. CDR1 SGDLS and CDR2 YYNGEE come from the germline V gene. The variable domain in full, with the rest retrieved from reference TRBV9 and TRBJ2-1, is DSGVTQTPKHLITATGQRVTLRCSPRSGDLSVYWYQQSLDQGLQFLIQYYNGEERAKGNILERFSAQQFPDLHSELNLSSLELGDSALYFCASSMLAGGPGNEQFFGPGTRLTVL.